One sample yielded the 20 T cell receptor beta chains listed below, sequenced in a study of technical replicates of blood from four donors. Profiling relied on immunoSEQ multiplex PCR, and the TCRdb table lists in-frame clones only, not all of them. The sample contains more than 90,000 clones, around 96% of which appear only once. Sample: T cells isolated from PBMCs. Receptors originate from a human donor in good health.

This rearrangement joins TRBV7-9 to TRBJ2-1; 9 nucleotides agree with TRBD2. There are 16 residues in the CDR3. Losses at the gene ends were 1 base for V and 6 bases for J; bases not matched to a gene: 7. The germline V gene encodes CDR1 SEHNR and CDR2 FQNEAQ (reference sequence). CDR3 residues: CASSLGLAGFANEQFF. CDR3 in DNA: TGTGCCAGCAGCTTAGGTCTAGCGGGATTCGCCAATGAGCAGTTCTTC.

The chain joins TRBV6-5 to TRBJ1-5, with 7 bases matching TRBD1. From germline, CDR1 is MNHEY and CDR2 SVGAGI. CDR3 length equals 14 residues. The J segment lost 7 bases and the V segment lost 4 bases, leaving 7 bases of the junction unmatched. This CDR3 reads CASSSGQEGQPQHF. In nucleotides, the CDR3 is TGTGCCAGCAGTTCAGGACAGGAGGGCCAGCCCCAGCATTTT.

The chain joins TRBV15 to TRBJ2-3; perhaps TRBD1 as D (6 bases). The CDR3 spans 14 residues. CDR1 and CDR2 from the germline V gene are LNHNV and YYDKDF (reference sequence). Deletions cut 3 bases from V and 4 bases from J, with 11 bases between. CDR3 in DNA: TGTGCCACCAGCAGCAACCAGGGGCCAGATACGCAGTATTTT. Amino acid sequence: CATSSNQGPDTQYF. Full variable domain (rest looked up from reference TRBV15 and TRBJ2-3): DAMVIQNPRYQVTQFGKPVTLSCSQTLNHNVMYWYQQKSSQAPKLLFHYYDKDFNNEADTPDNFQSRRPNTSFCFLDIRSPGLGDTAMYLCATSSNQGPDTQYFGPGTRLTVL.

This chain links TRBV15 with TRBJ1-2, with a weak D call TRBD1 (6 bases). Germline V CDR1 and CDR2: LNHNV, YYDKDF (reference sequence). This CDR3 has 15 amino acids. V gave up 1 base and J gave up 7 bases, with 16 bases separating them. CDR3: CATSRGQVSQSGYTF. DNA for the CDR3: TGTGCCACCAGCAGAGGACAGGTTAGTCAGTCTGGCTACACCTTC.

The chain links TRBV9 to TRBJ1-2; no reliable D call. The CDR3 is made up of 19 amino acids. Germline V gene lookup returns CDR1 SGDLS and CDR2 YYNGEE. V gave up 1 base and J gave up 3 bases, with 25 bases separating them. The CDR3 here is CASSVTRGGYDSADYGYTF. The CDR3 DNA reads TGTGCCAGCAGCGTAACGCGCGGAGGATATGATAGCGCGGACTATGGCTACACCTTC.

J is TRBJ1-1 and V is TRBV9, with 9 bases identical to TRBD1. This CDR3 is built from 15 residues. The germline CDR1 and CDR2 sequences are SGDLS and YYNGEE. With V trimmed by 4 bases and J by 6 bases, 10 bases remained unmatched. Here the CDR3 DNA reads TGTGCCAGCAGCCCAAAGGACAGGGGAGCGGCTGAAGCTTTCTTT. Its protein is CASSPKDRGAAEAFF.

The chain combines TRBV14 with TRBJ1-2; D is unclear. V lost 1 base, J lost 2 bases, and 5 bases lay in between. Germline V gives CDR1 SGHDN, CDR2 FVKESK. The CDR3 extends over 13 amino acids. The CDR3 reads CASSQGGNYGYTF. The CDR3 DNA reads TGTGCCAGCAGCCAAGGAGGGAACTATGGCTACACCTTC.

This clone was observed a single time. CDR3 DNA: TGTGCCTGGACTCCAGGAGGGGTGATCTATGGCTACACCTTC. Protein product: CAWTPGGVIYGYTF. The chain couples TRBV30 to TRBJ1-2; D might be TRBD1 (5 bases). Trimming stripped 4 bases from V and 4 bases from J, with 16 bases between. Germline CDR1 GTSNPN, CDR2 SVGIG (reference sequence). This CDR3 region has 14 residues.

The gene calls are TRBV6-5 and TRBJ1-5; a possible D gene is TRBD1 (6 bases). This CDR3 spans 13 amino acids. V was cut by 2 bases and J by 8 bases, with 10 bases left in between. The germline V gene has CDR1 MNHEY and CDR2 SVGAGI. The CDR3 DNA reads as TGTGCCAGCAGTTACAGGGGGACGGAGCCCCAGCATTTT. Translating gives CASSYRGTEPQHF.

The V and J genes are TRBV14 and TRBJ2-7; no definite D call. Germline lookup yields CDR1 SGHDN and CDR2 FVKESK. The V end lost 4 bases, the J end lost 6 bases, and 10 bases lay between the germline ends. The CDR3 has 12 residues. CDR3 region: CASSRHVGEQYF. The DNA for the CDR3 is TGTGCCAGCAGCCGACATGTGGGCGAGCAGTACTTC. Full variable domain (missing parts from reference TRBV14 and TRBJ2-7): EAGVTQFPSHSVIEKGQTVTLRCDPISGHDNLYWYRRVMGKEIKFLLHFVKESKQDESGMPNNRFLAERTGGTYSTLKVQPAELEDSGVYFCASSRHVGEQYFGPGTRLTVT.

The chain links TRBV4-3 to TRBJ2-1, with 9 positions matching TRBD2. V lost 0 bases, J lost 4 bases, and 7 bases stayed unmatched. The CDR3 has 17 amino acids. Germline CDR1 LGHNA, CDR2 YSLEER. The CDR3 DNA reads as TGCGCCAGCAGCCAAGATTTTGGCGGGAGGGTGTACAATGAGCAGTTCTTC. This encodes CASSQDFGGRVYNEQFF.

The chain carries TRBV4-2 and TRBJ2-7; 7 bases map to TRBD2. The CDR3 loop spans 15 amino acids. Per the germline V gene, CDR1 is LGHNA and CDR2 is YNFKEQ. The J segment lost 0 bases and the V segment lost 1 base, leaving 3 bases of the junction unmatched. The CDR3 is CASSQVGGFSYEQYF. In DNA form, the CDR3 reads TGTGCCAGCAGCCAAGTGGGAGGGTTCTCCTACGAGCAGTACTTC.

This chain joins TRBV7-8 and TRBJ2-7, with unresolved D. The CDR3 sequence is 13 residues long. Germline V gene lookup returns CDR1 SGHVS and CDR2 FQNEAQ. V shed 1 base and J shed 3 bases, with 7 bases lying between them. CDR3 sequence reads: CASSLGGFYEQYF. The CDR3 region has the DNA TGTGCCAGCAGCTTAGGAGGTTTCTACGAGCAGTACTTC.

The count of this clone is one. V is TRBV5-1 and J is TRBJ2-7; 10 nucleotides line up with TRBD2. The CDR3 length is 15 residues. Germline CDR1 is SGHRS and CDR2 is YFSETQ. V lost 1 base and J lost 5; bases outside the gene matches: 6. CDR3 DNA sequence: TGCGCCAGCAGCTTGCTAGCGGGAGTAATAAACGAGCAGTACTTC. Protein sequence: CASSLLAGVINEQYF.

This sequence joins TRBV30 and TRBJ2-7; D possibly corresponds to TRBD2 (6 bases). Trimming pared 3 bases from V and 6 bases from J, leaving 18 bases between. The CDR3 extends over 14 amino acids. Per germline, CDR1 GTSNPN and CDR2 SVGIG (reference sequence). The CDR3 loop reads CAWRPRLAYSEQYF. CDR3 coding DNA: TGTGCCTGGAGGCCGCGGCTAGCGTACAGCGAGCAGTACTTC.

The gene calls are TRBV2 and TRBJ1-2, with TRBD1 identical over 9 bases. V shed 1 base, J shed 0 bases, and the junction held 12 bases outside the gene matches. The CDR3 is made up of 19 amino acids. CDR1 is SNHLY, CDR2 FYNNEI, per germline. The CDR3 sequence: CASSEGVRTGELTNYGYTF. The CDR3 DNA is TGTGCCAGCAGTGAAGGTGTAAGGACAGGGGAACTGACTAACTATGGCTACACCTTC.

The chain has TRBV12-5 and TRBJ1-2, with D unresolved. V lost 3 bases and J 0 bases, leaving 17 bases between the germline ends. Germline lookup yields CDR1 LGHNT and CDR2 FRNRAP. The CDR3 is 17 amino acids. The CDR3 region is CASGFRVISGANYGYTF. CDR3 bases: TGTGCTAGTGGTTTTAGGGTCATCTCGGGAGCTAACTATGGCTACACCTTC.

V gene TRBV9 combines with J gene TRBJ2-1, with D maybe TRBD1 (5 bases). The CDR3 length is 14 residues. The V gene's germline CDR1 is SGDLS and CDR2 YYNGEE. Deletions cut 0 bases from V and 10 bases from J, with 14 bases between. The CDR3, as DNA: TGTGCCAGCAGCGTAGAGGGGAATCCCAAAGAGCAGTTCTTC. Translating gives CASSVEGNPKEQFF.

The J gene is TRBJ2-1, the V gene TRBV5-5; 8 nucleotides align to TRBD1. CDR3 length: 14 residues. V lost 0 bases to trimming and J lost 7 bases; unmatched junction nucleotides: 3. Germline CDR1 SGHKS, CDR2 YYEKEE (reference sequence). The CDR3 here is CASSLGQGFNEQFF. CDR3 in DNA: TGTGCCAGCAGCTTGGGACAGGGGTTTAATGAGCAGTTCTTC.

This chain uses TRBV9 with TRBJ1-1, with D hard to call. The V gene lost 0 bases and the J gene lost 11 bases, with 14 bases spanning the gap. The CDR3 totals 13 residues. The V gene's germline CDR1 is SGDLS and CDR2 YYNGEE. Written as DNA, the CDR3 is TGTGCCAGCAGCGTAGGAGTAGGGAGTGAGGCTTTCTTT. Translation: CASSVGVGSEAFF.